The 25 T cell receptor beta chains given below trace back to one sample, sequenced in a study of CD8 T cells in ankylosing spondylitis. TCRdb recomputed calls from the 5' RACE reads with MiXCR, one row per CDR3 protein. The sample consists of 200,000 to 300,000 distinct CDR3 sequences, roughly 8% of them appearing once. Sequencing used blood, either unsorted or a sorted T cell fraction (not recorded which). The source is a female donor with ankylosing spondylitis or in good health (not recorded which).

This clonotype was detected many times. The chain has TRBV12-3 or TRBV12-4 and TRBJ2-7; a weak D match, TRBD1 (5 bases). The CDR3 is 13 amino acids. V was clipped by 2 bases and J by 6 bases, with 11 bases between them. CDR3 in amino acids: CASSLSTGGEQYF. The CDR3 DNA reads as TGTGCCAGCAGTTTAAGCACAGGCGGCGAGCAGTACTTC.

The sample holds many counts of this clonotype. The V gene is TRBV7-2, the J gene TRBJ2-7; TRBD2 matches at 7 bases. The CDR3 length is 14 residues. Losses at the gene ends were 4 bases for V and 3 bases for J; bases not matched to a gene: 6. CDR1 is SGHTA, CDR2 FQGNSA, per germline. CDR3 bases: TGTGCCAGCAGCTCCACTAGCGAACGCTACGAGCAGTACTTC. This translates into CASSSTSERYEQYF.

This clonotype has just a few counts. J is TRBJ2-7 and V is TRBV4-1, with a tentative D call TRBD2 (6 bases). Germline V gives CDR1 MGHRA, CDR2 YSYEKL. V dropped 4 bases and J dropped 5 bases, with 12 bases sitting between them. The CDR3 consists of 13 residues. Here the CDR3 reads CASSRDWSNEQYF. The CDR3 region has the DNA TGCGCCAGCAGCCGGGACTGGTCTAACGAGCAGTACTTC.

Comment on this clonotype: This could be a read error, since a much larger clone is one nucleotide away. The chain carries TRBV10-1 and TRBJ2-1, with 15 bases fitting TRBD2. This CDR3 has 16 amino acids. After removal of 4 bases from V and 7 bases from J, the junction contained 5 bases not matched to a gene. CDR1 and CDR2 from the germline V gene are WNHNN and SYGVQD (reference sequence). The CDR3 DNA reads TGCGCCAGCAGTGGCAGCGGACTAGCGGGAGGGAATGAGCAGTTCTTC. As protein: CASSGSGLAGGNEQFF.

The rearrangement links TRBV6-2 or TRBV6-3 to TRBJ2-2; D gene unclear. Trimming removed 4 bases from V and 1 base from J, with 7 bases in between. The germline gives CDR1 MNHEY, CDR2 SVGEGT. This CDR3 has 14 residues. In DNA, the CDR3 is TGTGCCAGCAGTTCCCACAGGAACACCGGGGAGCTGTTTTTT. Its protein product is CASSSHRNTGELFF.

This clonotype was recorded many times. The chain carries TRBV7-2 and TRBJ2-6, with D unclear. Looked up from germline, CDR1 is SGHTA and CDR2 is FQGNSA. CDR3 size: 15 residues. Trimming took 5 bases from V and 2 from J, leaving 10 bases between them. The CDR3 DNA reads as TGTGCCAGCAGCAGACACTCAACTGGGGCCAACGTCCTGACTTTC. The encoded protein is CASSRHSTGANVLTF. The complete variable domain, with remaining parts taken from reference TRBV7-2 and TRBJ2-6, reads GAGVSQSPSNKVTEKGKDVELRCDPISGHTALYWYRQSLGQGLEFLIYFQGNSAPDKSGLPSDRFSAERTGGSVSTLTIQRTQQEDSAVYLCASSRHSTGANVLTFGAGSRLTVL.

This clonotype was detected ten times or more. The V and J genes are TRBV11-3 and TRBJ2-1, with 12 bases that match TRBD2. Germline values: CDR1 SGHNT, CDR2 YENEEA. CDR3 size: 16 residues. V shed 0 bases and J 8 bases; nucleotides not matched to a gene: 5. In nucleotides, the CDR3 is TGTGCCAGCAGCTTAGAACTAGCGGGAGGTTCGGATGAGCAGTTCTTC. Translating it yields CASSLELAGGSDEQFF. The full variable domain, its missing parts supplied by reference TRBV11-3 and TRBJ2-1, is EAGVVQSPRYKIIEKKQPVAFWCNPISGHNTLYWYLQNLGQGPELLIRYENEEAVDDSQLPKDRFSAERLKGVDSTLKIQPAELGDSAVYLCASSLELAGGSDEQFFGPGTRLTVL.

This clonotype was observed many times. The V call is TRBV10-3, the J call TRBJ2-7; a weak D match, TRBD1 (5 bases). V gave up 10 bases and J gave up 2 bases, with 24 bases separating them. Germline V gene data show CDR1 as ENHRY and CDR2 as SYGVKD. The CDR3 covers 16 residues. The DNA of the CDR3 is TGTGCCACGCAAAGGCATACGACAGATGCCCCCTACGAGCAGTACTTC. It yields the protein CATQRHTTDAPYEQYF.

At least ten counts were recorded for this clonotype. This rearrangement joins TRBV29-1 to TRBJ2-7; D uncertain. Germline lookup yields CDR1 SQVTM and CDR2 ANQGSEA. The CDR3 runs to 12 residues. V lost 0 bases, J lost 3 bases, and 6 bases lay in between. CDR3 nucleotides: TGCAGCGTTGAAGAATCGGGCTACGAGCAGTACTTC. It codes for CSVEESGYEQYF.

This clonotype was counted at least ten times. The V gene is TRBV15, the J gene TRBJ1-5; no clear D gene. Trimming pared 5 bases from V and 7 bases from J, leaving 9 bases between. There are 12 residues in the CDR3. The germline V gene has CDR1 LNHNV and CDR2 YYDKDF (reference sequence). CDR3 residues: CATSPERQPQHF. The CDR3 DNA sequence: TGTGCCACCAGCCCAGAGAGACAGCCCCAGCATTTT. Using reference TRBV15 and TRBJ1-5 for the parts outside the CDR3, the full variable domain is DAMVIQNPRYQVTQFGKPVTLSCSQTLNHNVMYWYQQKSSQAPKLLFHYYDKDFNNEADTPDNFQSRRPNTSFCFLDIRSPGLGDTAMYLCATSPERQPQHFGDGTRLSIL.

This clonotype has a count of ten or more. V is TRBV4-3 and J is TRBJ2-1; D is perhaps TRBD2 (5 bases). V gave up 3 bases and J gave up 6 bases, with 24 bases separating them. The CDR3 is 18 amino acids. Per the germline V gene, CDR1 is LGHNA and CDR2 is YSLEER. Here the CDR3 reads CASSHSLEESQRSNEQFF. For the CDR3, the DNA is TGCGCCAGCAGCCATTCCTTGGAGGAGAGCCAGCGGAGCAATGAGCAGTTCTTC.

This clonotype was seen ten or more times. CDR3 loop: CASSYSPSVRINEQFF. In DNA form, the CDR3 reads TGTGCCAGCAGTTACTCACCTAGCGTCAGAATCAATGAGCAGTTCTTC. The chain has TRBV6-2 or TRBV6-3 and TRBJ2-1; TRBD2 might be the D (6 bases). The V and J ends lost 0 bases and 6 bases respectively, with 15 bases between them. Germline V gene lookup returns CDR1 MNHEY and CDR2 SVGEGT. This CDR3 has 16 amino acids.

The chain uses TRBV18 and TRBJ2-7, with D possibly TRBD1 on 5 matching bases. The CDR3 has 15 amino acids. Germline lookup yields CDR1 KGHSH and CDR2 LQKENI. Trimming shortened V by 4 bases and J by 1 base, and 14 bases separated the two germline ends. The chain's CDR3 is CASSLLRDSSYEQYF. CDR3 bases: TGTGCCAGCTCACTTTTGCGAGACAGTTCCTACGAGCAGTACTTC. Using reference TRBV18 and TRBJ2-7 for the parts outside the CDR3, the full variable domain is NAGVMQNPRHLVRRRGQEARLRCSPMKGHSHVYWYRQLPEEGLKFMVYLQKENIIDESGMPKERFSAEFPKEGPSILRIQQVVRGDSAAYFCASSLLRDSSYEQYFGPGTRLTVT.

This clonotype was observed many times. The CDR3: CAIRVDRILDGYTF. CDR3 DNA sequence: TGTGCCATCAGAGTCGACAGAATACTAGATGGCTACACCTTC. The chain uses TRBV10-3 and TRBJ1-2, with a tentative D call TRBD1 (5 bases). This CDR3 has 14 amino acids. V was clipped by 6 bases and J by 6 bases, with 17 bases between them. The germline CDR1 and CDR2 sequences are ENHRY and SYGVKD.

In its sample, this clonotype was seen many times. The chain links TRBV20-1 to TRBJ1-1; TRBD1 matches at 7 bases. The trim removed 5 bases at V and 5 bases at J, leaving 5 bases unmatched. The CDR3 spans 12 residues. Germline V gives CDR1 DFQATT, CDR2 SNEGSKA (reference sequence). This chain's CDR3 is CSAVPGGTEAFF. The CDR3 nucleotides read TGCAGTGCTGTGCCAGGGGGGACTGAAGCTTTCTTT.

This clonotype was observed at least ten times. The chain uses TRBV7-2 and TRBJ1-1; D is uncertain. Germline values: CDR1 SGHTA, CDR2 FQGNSA. This CDR3 is built from 14 residues. V was shortened by 11 bases and J by 3 bases, with 19 bases between the two germline ends. CDR3 sequence: CASRSTRVDTEAFF. The CDR3 DNA reads TGTGCCTCACGCTCCACACGGGTAGACACTGAAGCTTTCTTT.

This clonotype was seen at least ten times. The chain has TRBV29-1 and TRBJ2-1; TRBD2 aligns across 9 bases. The germline V gene has CDR1 SQVTM and CDR2 ANQGSEA. The CDR3 is 15 amino acids. Losses at the gene ends were 4 bases for V and 4 bases for J; bases not matched to a gene: 8. CDR3 loop: CSVGGTSKTYNEQFF. DNA of the CDR3: TGCAGCGTTGGGGGGACTAGCAAAACGTACAATGAGCAGTTCTTC.

This clonotype was seen ten or more times. The chain joins TRBV10-2 to TRBJ2-1; the match to TRBD2 covers 15 bases. The CDR3 consists of 14 residues. From germline, CDR1 is WSHSY and CDR2 SAAADI. V lost 4 bases, J lost 9 bases, and 1 base stayed unmatched. The CDR3 reads CASSGTSGRAEQFF. The CDR3 nucleotides read TGCGCCAGCAGTGGGACTAGCGGGAGGGCTGAGCAGTTCTTC.

This clonotype has ten or more counts. The chain links TRBV12-3 or TRBV12-4 to TRBJ2-1; D not resolved. V was clipped by 6 bases and J by 10 bases, with 10 bases between them. The CDR3 is made up of 11 amino acids. CDR3: CASRDPLEQFF. The CDR3 nucleotides are TGTGCCAGCAGGGACCCGTTAGAGCAGTTCTTC.

This clonotype was seen ten or more times. CDR3 coding DNA: TGTGCCAGCAGCCATCCAAGGGGTGAAGCTTTCTTT. It encodes CASSHPRGEAFF. The chain employs TRBV3-1 and TRBJ1-1, with D perhaps matching TRBD1 (5 bases). The V gene lost 3 bases and the J gene lost 7 bases, with 9 bases spanning the gap. This CDR3 has 12 amino acids. Germline CDR1 and CDR2: LGHDT and YNNKEL (reference sequence).

In this sample, this clonotype turned up many times. The chain combines TRBV20-1 with TRBJ2-1; 7 bases align to TRBD2. Germline-derived CDR1 and CDR2 are DFQATT and SNEGSKA (reference sequence). The CDR3 is made up of 14 amino acids. With 3 bases clipped from V and 0 bases from J, the junction kept 2 bases outside the gene matches. As DNA, the CDR3 is TGCAGTGCTAGGCCGGGGGGCTCCTACAATGAGCAGTTCTTC. This sequence encodes CSARPGGSYNEQFF.

Concerning this clonotype itself: This could be a read error, since a much larger clone is one nucleotide away. The gene calls are TRBV12-3 or TRBV12-4 and TRBJ2-5, with D perhaps TRBD1 or TRBD2 (6 bases each). The CDR3 length is 18 residues. The DNA of the CDR3 is TGTGCCATCAGTTTAGCGTCCACCCAGAGGGGGGTAGGAGAGACCCAGTACTTC. Amino acids: CAISLASTQRGVGETQYF.

This clonotype was seen repeatedly, ten times or more. The rearrangement uses TRBV6-1 and TRBJ2-1; D is undetermined. Trimming removed 2 bases at V and 7 bases at J, with 12 bases between. The CDR3 has 14 residues. Germline assignment: CDR1 MNHNS and CDR2 SASEGT. CDR3 nucleotides: TGTGCCAGCAGTGAAAATGGGATTCTTAATGAGCAGTTCTTC. Protein: CASSENGILNEQFF.

About this clonotype itself: A much larger clone lies one base from this, so it may be a read error. V usage is TRBV12-3 or TRBV12-4 and J usage is TRBJ1-1; weak D call: TRBD1 (6 bases). The CDR3 covers 14 residues. The CDR3 protein is CATKGGERNTETFF. The CDR3 DNA sequence: TGTGCCACTAAGGGGGGGGAGAGGAACACTGAAACTTTCTTT.

This clonotype has ten or more counts. The CDR3 protein is CGTRQGDAYGYTF. Written as DNA, the CDR3 is TGCGGCACCCGACAGGGCGATGCCTATGGCTACACCTTC. V and J are TRBV29-1 and TRBJ1-2, with 7 positions matching TRBD1. The CDR3 runs to 13 residues. Germline CDR1 reads SQVTM; CDR2 reads ANQGSEA. Based on the CDR3 plus reference TRBV29-1 and TRBJ1-2, the full variable domain is SAVISQKPSRDICQRGTSLTIQCQVDSQVTMMFWYRQQPGQSLTLIATANQGSEATYESGFVIDKFPISRPNLTFSTLTVSNMSPEDSSIYLCGTRQGDAYGYTFGSGTRLTVV.